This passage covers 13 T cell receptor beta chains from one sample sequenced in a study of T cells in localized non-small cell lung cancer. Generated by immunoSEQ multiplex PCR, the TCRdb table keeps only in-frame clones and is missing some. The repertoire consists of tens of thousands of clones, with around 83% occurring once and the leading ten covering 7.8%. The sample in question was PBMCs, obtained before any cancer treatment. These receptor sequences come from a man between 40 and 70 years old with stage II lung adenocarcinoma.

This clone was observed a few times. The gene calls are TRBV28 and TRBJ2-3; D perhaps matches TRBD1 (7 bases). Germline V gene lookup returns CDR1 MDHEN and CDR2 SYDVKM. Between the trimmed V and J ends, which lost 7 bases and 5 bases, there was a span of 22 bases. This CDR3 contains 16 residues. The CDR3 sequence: CASTAQGGVGRDTQYF. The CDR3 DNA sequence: TGTGCCAGCACTGCTCAGGGGGGTGTTGGGAGAGATACGCAGTATTTT.

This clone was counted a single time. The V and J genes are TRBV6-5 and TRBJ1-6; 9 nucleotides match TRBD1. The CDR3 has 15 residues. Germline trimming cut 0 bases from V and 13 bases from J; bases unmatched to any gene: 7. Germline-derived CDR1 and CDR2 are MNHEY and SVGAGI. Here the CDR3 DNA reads TGTGCCAGCAGTTACTCGGGGACAGGGTTTATGCCCCTCCACTTT. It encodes CASSYSGTGFMPLHF.

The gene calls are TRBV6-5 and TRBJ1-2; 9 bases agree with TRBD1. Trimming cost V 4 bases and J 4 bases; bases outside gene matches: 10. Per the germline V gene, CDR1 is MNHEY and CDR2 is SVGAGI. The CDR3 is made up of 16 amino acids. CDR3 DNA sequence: TGTGCCAGCAGTTTACAGGGGGCCGCATCCTTCTATGGCTACACCTTC. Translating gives CASSLQGAASFYGYTF.

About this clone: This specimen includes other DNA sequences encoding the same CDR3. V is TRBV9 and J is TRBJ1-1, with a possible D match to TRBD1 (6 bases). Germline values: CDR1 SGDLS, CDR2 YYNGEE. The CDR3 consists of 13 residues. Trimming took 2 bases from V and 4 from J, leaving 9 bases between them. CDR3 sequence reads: CASSVKGGTEAFF. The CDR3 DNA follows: TGTGCCAGCAGCGTTAAAGGGGGCACTGAAGCTTTCTTT.

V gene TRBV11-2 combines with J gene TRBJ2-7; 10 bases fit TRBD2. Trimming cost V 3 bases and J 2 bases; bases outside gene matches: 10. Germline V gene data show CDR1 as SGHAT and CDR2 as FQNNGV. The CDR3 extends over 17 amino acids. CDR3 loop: CASSLQLAGRLAYEQYF. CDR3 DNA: TGTGCCAGCAGCTTGCAACTAGCGGGACGACTCGCCTACGAGCAGTACTTC.

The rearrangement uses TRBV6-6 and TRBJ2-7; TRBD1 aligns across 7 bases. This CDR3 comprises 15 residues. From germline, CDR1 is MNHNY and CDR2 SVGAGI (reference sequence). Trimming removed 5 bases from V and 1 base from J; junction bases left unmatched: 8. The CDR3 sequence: CASSRTGARSYEQYF. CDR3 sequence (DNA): TGTGCCAGCAGTCGTACAGGGGCCCGATCCTACGAGCAGTACTTC.

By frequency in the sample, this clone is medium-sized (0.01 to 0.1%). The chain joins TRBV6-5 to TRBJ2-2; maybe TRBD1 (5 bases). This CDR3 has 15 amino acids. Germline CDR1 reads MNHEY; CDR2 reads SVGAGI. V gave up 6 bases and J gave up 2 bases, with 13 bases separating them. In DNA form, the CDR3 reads TGTGCCAGCAGCAGCTGGGGCGGCAACACCGGGGAGCTGTTTTTT. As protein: CASSSWGGNTGELFF.

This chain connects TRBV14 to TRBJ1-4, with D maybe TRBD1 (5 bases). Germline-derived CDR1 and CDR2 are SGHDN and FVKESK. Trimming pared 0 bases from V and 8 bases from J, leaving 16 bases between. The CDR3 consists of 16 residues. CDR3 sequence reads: CASSQEGDPRWEKLFF. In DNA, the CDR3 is TGTGCCAGCAGCCAAGAAGGGGACCCCCGGTGGGAAAAACTGTTTTTT.

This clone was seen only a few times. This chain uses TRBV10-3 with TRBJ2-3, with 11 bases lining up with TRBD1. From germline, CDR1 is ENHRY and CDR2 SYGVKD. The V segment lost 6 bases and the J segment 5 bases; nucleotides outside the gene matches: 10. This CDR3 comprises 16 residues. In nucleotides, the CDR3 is TGTGCCATCAGCCTCGGGACAGGGGGAACAGTAGATACGCAGTATTTT. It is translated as CAISLGTGGTVDTQYF.

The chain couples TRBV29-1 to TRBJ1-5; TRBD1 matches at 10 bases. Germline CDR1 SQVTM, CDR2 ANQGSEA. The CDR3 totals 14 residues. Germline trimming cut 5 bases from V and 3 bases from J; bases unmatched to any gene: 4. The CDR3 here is CSVRDRGPNQPQHF. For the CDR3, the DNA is TGCAGCGTTCGGGACAGGGGACCCAATCAGCCCCAGCATTTT.

The CDR3 reads CASSLASYNEQFF. The CDR3, as DNA: TGTGCCAGCAGTTTGGCTAGCTACAATGAGCAGTTCTTC. The V and J genes are TRBV28 and TRBJ2-1, with D uncertain. The CDR3 totals 13 residues. Germline CDR1 reads MDHEN; CDR2 reads SYDVKM. V lost 3 bases and J 3 bases, leaving 6 bases between the germline ends.

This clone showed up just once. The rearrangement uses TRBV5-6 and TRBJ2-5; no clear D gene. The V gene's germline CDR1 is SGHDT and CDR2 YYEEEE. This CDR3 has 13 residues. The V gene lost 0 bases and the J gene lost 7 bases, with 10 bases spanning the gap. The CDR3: CASSLGRIGTQYF. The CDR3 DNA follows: TGTGCCAGCAGCTTGGGCCGAATCGGGACCCAGTACTTC.

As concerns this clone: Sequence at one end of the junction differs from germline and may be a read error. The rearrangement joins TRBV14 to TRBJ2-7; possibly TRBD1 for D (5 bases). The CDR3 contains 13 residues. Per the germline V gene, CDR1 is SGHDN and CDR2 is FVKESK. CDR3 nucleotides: TGTGCCAGCAGCCAAGATACGAGGTCTAGGGGAAGCTTC. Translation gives CASSQDTRSRGSF. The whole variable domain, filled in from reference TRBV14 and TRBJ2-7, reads EAGVTQFPSHSVIEKGQTVTLRCDPISGHDNLYWYRRVMGKEIKFLLHFVKESKQDESGMPNNRFLAERTGGTYSTLKVQPAELEDSGVYFCASSQDTRSRGSFGPGTRLTVT.